Listed below are T cell receptor beta chains from one sample, sequenced in a study of technical replicates of blood from several donors. Libraries were prepared by immunoSEQ multiplex PCR; TCRdb keeps only in-frame clonotypes and omits some of them. The repertoire includes tens of thousands of clones, roughly 92% of them detected once, and around 0.37% sits in the top ten. Specimen: T cells isolated from PBMCs. The source is a human donor in good health. The CDR3 runs from the conserved cysteine through the conserved F or W. Each record gives: J gene, V gene, CDR3 protein.

J: TRBJ2-1
V: TRBV5-6
CDR3: CASSLEGGPPYNEQFF

J: TRBJ2-7
V: TRBV9
CDR3: CASSVASDRAGTSAYEQYF

J: TRBJ2-1
V: TRBV5-1
CDR3: CASSLEAGVVQFF

J: TRBJ2-7
V: TRBV18
CDR3: CASSPTYGTVYEQYF

J: TRBJ2-7
V: TRBV19
CDR3: CASSISRDISYEQYF

J: TRBJ1-3
V: TRBV2
CDR3: CASSENRGGSGNTIYF

J: TRBJ1-5
V: TRBV9
CDR3: CASSSGLGNQPQHF

J: TRBJ2-2
V: TRBV9
CDR3: CASSDDRELNTGELFF

J: TRBJ2-2
V: TRBV6-1
CDR3: CASSDSVRGQNTGELFF

J: TRBJ2-1
V: TRBV29-1
CDR3: CSVEISAYNEQFF

J: TRBJ2-1
V: TRBV7-8
CDR3: CASSLVRVGGTGNEQFF

J: TRBJ2-1
V: TRBV29-1
CDR3: CSVSGSAFYNEQFF

J: TRBJ1-1
V: TRBV30
CDR3: CAWRWTGFSTEAFF

J: TRBJ1-1
V: TRBV7-9
CDR3: CASSLIPGQGRTEAFF

J: TRBJ2-2
V: TRBV1
CDR3: CTSSLSGLAGGANTGELFF

J: TRBJ2-7
V: TRBV6-1
CDR3: CASSDLYEQYF

J: TRBJ1-4
V: TRBV28
CDR3: CASSLPRNEKLFF

J: TRBJ1-1
V: TRBV9
CDR3: CASSPGGGINTEAFF

J: TRBJ2-3
V: TRBV29-1
CDR3: CSVEDLSGDPSTDTQYF

J: TRBJ1-4
V: TRBV5-1
CDR3: CASSLGRSNEKLFF

J: TRBJ1-1
V: TRBV19
CDR3: CASSIGNRGEAFF

J: TRBJ1-4
V: TRBV2
CDR3: CASIGQEMGKLFF

J: TRBJ2-2
V: TRBV6-6
CDR3: CASSARQGGTGELFF

J: TRBJ1-1
V: TRBV7-9
CDR3: CASSLIGTGSPRAFF

J: TRBJ1-2
V: TRBV7-9
CDR3: CASSSQVSGGYTF

J: TRBJ1-2
V: TRBV30
CDR3: CAWSSWERGYTF

J: TRBJ2-5
V: TRBV30
CDR3: CAWSEYTSGSLQETQYF

J: TRBJ2-7
V: TRBV19
CDR3: CASSITSGSVNEQYF

J: TRBJ1-2
V: TRBV6-5
CDR3: CASTTGLSGYTF

J: TRBJ1-3
V: TRBV4-1
CDR3: CASSKGVFGNTIYF

J: TRBJ2-1
V: TRBV19
CDR3: CASSVSTGLNLYEQFF

J: TRBJ2-5
V: TRBV11-3
CDR3: CASSPGLAEETQYF

J: TRBJ2-3
V: TRBV6-1
CDR3: CASSVLAGRSTDTQYF

J: TRBJ1-4
V: TRBV23-1
CDR3: CASSQSIGQGDGKLFF

J: TRBJ2-5
V: TRBV4-1
CDR3: CASSQMPGAQETQYF

J: TRBJ1-5
V: TRBV6-1
CDR3: CASSEQGDNQPQHF

J: TRBJ2-1
V: TRBV19
CDR3: CASTDEGVNEQFF

J: TRBJ2-2
V: TRBV9
CDR3: CASSGSGRAGTGELFF

J: TRBJ1-1
V: TRBV27
CDR3: CASSGRLNTEAFF

J: TRBJ2-5
V: TRBV19
CDR3: CASSIGGTGGRETQYF

J: TRBJ1-5
V: TRBV7-9
CDR3: CASSIGSDQPQHF

J: TRBJ2-1
V: TRBV4-1
CDR3: CASSQGLTSDSYNEQFF

J: TRBJ1-2
V: TRBV7-9
CDR3: CASSLAGGQGYGYTF

J: TRBJ2-4
V: TRBV7-9
CDR3: CASSTPGLASHIQYF

J: TRBJ2-5
V: TRBV4-1
CDR3: CASSQVATREETQYF

J: TRBJ1-5
V: TRBV2
CDR3: CASRQDVNQPQHF

J: TRBJ1-3
V: TRBV5-1
CDR3: CASSLEQGSGNTIYF

J: TRBJ2-7
V: TRBV19
CDR3: CASMPRGTYEQYF

J: TRBJ2-1
V: TRBV18
CDR3: CASSPLSREGNNEQFF

J: TRBJ2-1
V: TRBV30
CDR3: CAWRGLADYNEQFF

J: TRBJ2-2
V: TRBV7-8
CDR3: CASSSSEISNTGELFF

J: TRBJ2-7
V: TRBV5-4
CDR3: CASSLEGSHEQYF